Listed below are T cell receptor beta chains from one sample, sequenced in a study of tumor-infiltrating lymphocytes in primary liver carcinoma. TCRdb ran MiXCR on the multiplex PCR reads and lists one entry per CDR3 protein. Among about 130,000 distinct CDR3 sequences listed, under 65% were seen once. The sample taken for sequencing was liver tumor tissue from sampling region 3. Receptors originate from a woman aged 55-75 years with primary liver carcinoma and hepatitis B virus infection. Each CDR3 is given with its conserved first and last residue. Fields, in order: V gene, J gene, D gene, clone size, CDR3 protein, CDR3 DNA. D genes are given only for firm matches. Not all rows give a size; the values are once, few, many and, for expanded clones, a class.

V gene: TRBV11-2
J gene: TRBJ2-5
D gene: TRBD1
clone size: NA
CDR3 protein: CAGSLTTGVGEIQYF
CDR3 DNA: TGTGCCGGCAGCCTGACGACAGGGGTGGGAGAGATCCAGTACTTC

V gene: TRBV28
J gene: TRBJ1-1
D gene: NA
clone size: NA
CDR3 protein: CTSGASLGQGIEAFF
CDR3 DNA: TGTACCAGCGGGGCGTCGCTCGGCCAGGGCATTGAAGCTTTCTTT

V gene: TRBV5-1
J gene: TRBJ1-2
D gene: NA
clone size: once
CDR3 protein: CASSPRTGGNYGYTF
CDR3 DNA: TGCGCCAGCAGTCCCAGAACAGGCGGGAATTATGGCTACACCTTC

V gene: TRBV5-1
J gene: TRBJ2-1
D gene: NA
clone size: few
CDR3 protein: CASSYPTGPYRGRSSYNEQFF
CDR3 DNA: TGCGCCAGCAGCTATCCCACCGGGCCATACAGAGGAAGGAGTTCCTACAATGAGCAGTTCTTC

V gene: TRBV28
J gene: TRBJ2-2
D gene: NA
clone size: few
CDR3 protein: CASRPHGVGELFF
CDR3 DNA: TGTGCCAGCAGGCCCCATGGGGTCGGGGAGCTGTTTTTT

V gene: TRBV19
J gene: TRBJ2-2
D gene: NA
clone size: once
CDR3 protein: CASSSLGRDTGELFF
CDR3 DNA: TGTGCCAGTAGTAGTCTAGGCCGTGACACCGGGGAGCTGTTTTTT

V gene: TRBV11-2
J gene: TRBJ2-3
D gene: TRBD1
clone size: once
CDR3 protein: CASILAGQAITDTQYF
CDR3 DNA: TGTGCTAGCATCTTAGCTGGACAGGCGATCACAGATACGCAGTATTTT

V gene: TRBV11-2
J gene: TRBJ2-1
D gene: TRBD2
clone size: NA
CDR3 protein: CASCRRLAGGLGDGQFF
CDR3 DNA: TGTGCCAGCTGCAGGAGACTAGCGGGAGGGCTGGGGGATGGGCAGTTCTTC

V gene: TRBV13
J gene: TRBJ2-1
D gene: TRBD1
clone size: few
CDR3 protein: CASSLWTGASGNEQFF
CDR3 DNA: TGTGCCAGCAGCTTATGGACAGGGGCTTCGGGCAATGAGCAGTTCTTC

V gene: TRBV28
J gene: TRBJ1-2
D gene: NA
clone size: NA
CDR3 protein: CASGGGRHSRGYIF
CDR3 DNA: TGTGCCAGCGGCGGTGGCCGTCATAGTCGTGGCTACATCTTC

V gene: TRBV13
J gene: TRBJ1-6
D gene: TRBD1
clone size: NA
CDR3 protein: CVSCWNRGHDSPLHF
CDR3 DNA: TGTGTCAGCTGCTGGAACAGGGGGCACGATTCACCCCTCCACTTT

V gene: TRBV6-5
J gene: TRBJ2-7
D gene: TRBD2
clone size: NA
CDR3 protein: CASRATLAGYSYGQYF
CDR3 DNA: TGTGCCAGCAGGGCGACACTAGCGGGGTACTCCTACGGGCAATACTTC

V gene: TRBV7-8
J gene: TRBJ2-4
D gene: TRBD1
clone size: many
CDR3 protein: CASSPRTGAQNIQYF
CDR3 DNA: TGTGCCAGCAGCCCTCGGACAGGAGCTCAAAACATTCAGTACTTC

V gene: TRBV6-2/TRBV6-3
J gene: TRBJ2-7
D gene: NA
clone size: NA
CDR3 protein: CASSQEGLSTLEQYF
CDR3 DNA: TGTGCCAGCAGTCAGGAGGGGTTATCCACCTTGGAGCAGTACTTC

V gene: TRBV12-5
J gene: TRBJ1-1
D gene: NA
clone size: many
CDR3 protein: CASGFGNTEAFF
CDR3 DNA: TGTGCTAGTGGTTTTGGAAACACTGAAGCTTTCTTT

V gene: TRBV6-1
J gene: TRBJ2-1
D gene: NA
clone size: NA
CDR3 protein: CATRRTGSYSEQFF
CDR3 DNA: TGTGCTACCCGGAGGACGGGCTCCTACAGTGAGCAGTTCTTC